The source of this T cell receptor (beta chain) is a study of response to subunit inactivated influenza vaccine. Germline V gene data show CDR1 as LGHNA and CDR2 as YNFKEQ. After removal of 0 bases from V and 4 bases from J, the junction contained 1 base not matched to a gene. The CDR3 length is 15 residues. This clonotype was observed at least ten times. TCRdb passed the RT-PCR reads through MiXCR, listing each CDR3 protein once. This sample has some 550,000 distinct CDR3 sequences, with around a quarter found just once. These sequences were also reported in another study, on T cells expressing NK-cell markers. According to that study: UMIs were included in TCR beta cDNA generated by 5'RACE template switching.

The sequenced sample was CD4+ T cells sorted from PBMCs, obtained 11 to 12 days after vaccination. The source is a man aged 45 to 65 who received an inactivated influenza vaccine. The chain links TRBV4-2 to TRBJ2-1, with TRBD2 identical over 9 bases. The DNA for the CDR3 is TGTGCCAGCAGCCAAGACCTAGCGGGATACAATGAGCAGTTCTTC. Its translation: CASSQDLAGYNEQFF.